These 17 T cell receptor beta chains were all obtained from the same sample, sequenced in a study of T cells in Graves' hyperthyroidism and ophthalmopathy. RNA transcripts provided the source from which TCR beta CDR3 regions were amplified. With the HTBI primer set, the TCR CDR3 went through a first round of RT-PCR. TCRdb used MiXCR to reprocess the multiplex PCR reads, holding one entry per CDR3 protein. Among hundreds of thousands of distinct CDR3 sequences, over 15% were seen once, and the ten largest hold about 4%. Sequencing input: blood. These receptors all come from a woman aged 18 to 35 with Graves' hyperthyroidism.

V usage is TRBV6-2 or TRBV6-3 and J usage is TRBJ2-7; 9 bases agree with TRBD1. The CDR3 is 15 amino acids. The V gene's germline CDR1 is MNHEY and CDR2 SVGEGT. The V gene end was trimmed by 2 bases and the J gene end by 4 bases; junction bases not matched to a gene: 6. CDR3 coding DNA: TGTGCCAGCAGTTACGGTCGAGGGACAGGGTACGAGCAGTACTTC. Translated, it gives CASSYGRGTGYEQYF.

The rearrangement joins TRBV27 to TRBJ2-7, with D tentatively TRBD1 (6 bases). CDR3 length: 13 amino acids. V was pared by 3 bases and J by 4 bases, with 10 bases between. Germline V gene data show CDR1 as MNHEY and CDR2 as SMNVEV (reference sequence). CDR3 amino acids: CASSFTQGYEQYF. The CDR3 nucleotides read TGTGCCAGCAGTTTCACTCAGGGGTACGAGCAGTACTTC.

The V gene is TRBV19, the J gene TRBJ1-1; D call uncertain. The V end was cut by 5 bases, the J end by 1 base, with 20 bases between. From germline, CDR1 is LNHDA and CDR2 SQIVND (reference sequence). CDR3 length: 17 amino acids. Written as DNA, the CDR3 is TGTGCCAGTAGTCCCCCTGGCCGATTTCTCCAGAACACTGAAGCTTTCTTT. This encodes CASSPPGRFLQNTEAFF.

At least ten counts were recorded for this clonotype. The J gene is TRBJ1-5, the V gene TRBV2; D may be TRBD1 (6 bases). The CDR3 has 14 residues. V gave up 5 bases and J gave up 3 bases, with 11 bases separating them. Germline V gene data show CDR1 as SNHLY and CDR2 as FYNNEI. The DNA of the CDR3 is TGTGCCAGCAGTTCGACAGGCTACAATCAGCCCCAGCATTTT. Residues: CASSSTGYNQPQHF.

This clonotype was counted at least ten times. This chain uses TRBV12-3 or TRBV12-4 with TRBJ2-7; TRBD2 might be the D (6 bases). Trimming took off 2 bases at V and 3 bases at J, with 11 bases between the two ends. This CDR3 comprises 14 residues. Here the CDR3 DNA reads TGTGCCAGCAGTTTAATAGCGGATTACTACGAGCAGTACTTC. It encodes CASSLIADYYEQYF.

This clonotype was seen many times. CDR3 DNA: TGTGCCAGCATGCGGGGGACCCGAGGCACCGGGGAGCTGTTTTTT. Its translation: CASMRGTRGTGELFF. The chain links TRBV6-5 to TRBJ2-2; 7 nucleotides line up with TRBD2. CDR3 length: 15 residues. CDR1 is MNHEY and CDR2 is SVGAGI in the germline V gene. V lost 7 bases, J lost 4 bases, and 9 bases stayed unmatched.

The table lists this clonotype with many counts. This chain's CDR3 is CASSLAGVLYEQYF. For the CDR3, the DNA is TGTGCCAGCAGTTTAGCGGGGGTGCTATACGAGCAGTACTTC. V usage is TRBV27 and J usage is TRBJ2-7; 7 bases match TRBD2. The CDR3 covers 14 residues. With 2 bases clipped from V and 4 bases from J, the junction kept 5 bases outside the gene matches. The germline gives CDR1 MNHEY, CDR2 SMNVEV (reference sequence).

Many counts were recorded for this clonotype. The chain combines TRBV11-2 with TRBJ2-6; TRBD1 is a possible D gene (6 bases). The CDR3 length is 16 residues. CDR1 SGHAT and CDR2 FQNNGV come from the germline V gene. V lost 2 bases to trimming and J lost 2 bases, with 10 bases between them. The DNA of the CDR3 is TGTGCCAGCAGCTTAATTCGGACAGCTGGGGCCAACGTCCTGACTTTC. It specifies CASSLIRTAGANVLTF.

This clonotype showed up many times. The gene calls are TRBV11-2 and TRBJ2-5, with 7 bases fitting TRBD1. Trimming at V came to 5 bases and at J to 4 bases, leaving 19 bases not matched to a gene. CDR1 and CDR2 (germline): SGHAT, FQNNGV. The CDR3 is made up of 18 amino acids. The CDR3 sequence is CASSRPRKGALSRETQYF. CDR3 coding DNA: TGTGCCAGCAGCCGTCCCCGAAAGGGGGCATTATCTAGAGAGACCCAGTACTTC.

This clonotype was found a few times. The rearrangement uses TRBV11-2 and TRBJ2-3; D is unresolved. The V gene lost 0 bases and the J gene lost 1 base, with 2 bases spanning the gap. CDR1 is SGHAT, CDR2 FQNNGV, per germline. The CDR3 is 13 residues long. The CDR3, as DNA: TGTGCCAGCAGCTTAGATCGCACAGATACGCAGTATTTT. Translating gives CASSLDRTDTQYF. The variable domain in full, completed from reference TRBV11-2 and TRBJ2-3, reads EAGVAQSPRYKIIEKRQSVAFWCNPISGHATLYWYQQILGQGPKLLIQFQNNGVVDDSQLPKDRFSAERLKGVDSTLKIQPAKLEDSAVYLCASSLDRTDTQYFGPGTRLTVL.

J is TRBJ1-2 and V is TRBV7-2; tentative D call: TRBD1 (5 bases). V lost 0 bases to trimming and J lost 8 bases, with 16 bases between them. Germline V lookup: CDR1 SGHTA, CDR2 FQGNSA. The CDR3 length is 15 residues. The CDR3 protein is CASSLAFQGSGGYTF. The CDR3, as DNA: TGTGCCAGCAGCTTAGCCTTTCAGGGATCGGGGGGCTACACCTTC. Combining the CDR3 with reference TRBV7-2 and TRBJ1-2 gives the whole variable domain GAGVSQSPSNKVTEKGKDVELRCDPISGHTALYWYRQSLGQGLEFLIYFQGNSAPDKSGLPSDRFSAERTGGSVSTLTIQRTQQEDSAVYLCASSLAFQGSGGYTFGSGTRLTVV.

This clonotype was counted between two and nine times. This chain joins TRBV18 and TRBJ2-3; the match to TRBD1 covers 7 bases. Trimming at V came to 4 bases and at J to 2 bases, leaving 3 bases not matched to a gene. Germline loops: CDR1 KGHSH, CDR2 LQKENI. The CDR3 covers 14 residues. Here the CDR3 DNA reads TGTGCCAGCTCACTTGGACAGGCCACAGATACGCAGTATTTT. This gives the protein CASSLGQATDTQYF. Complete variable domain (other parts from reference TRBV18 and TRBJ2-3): NAGVMQNPRHLVRRRGQEARLRCSPMKGHSHVYWYRQLPEEGLKFMVYLQKENIIDESGMPKERFSAEFPKEGPSILRIQQVVRGDSAAYFCASSLGQATDTQYFGPGTRLTVL.

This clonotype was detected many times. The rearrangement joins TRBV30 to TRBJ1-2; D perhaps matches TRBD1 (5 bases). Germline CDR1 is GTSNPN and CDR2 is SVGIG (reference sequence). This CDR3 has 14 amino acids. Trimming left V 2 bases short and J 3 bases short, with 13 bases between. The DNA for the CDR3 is TGTGCCTGGAGTCTAAAGGGGCTTGACTATGGCTACACCTTC. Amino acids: CAWSLKGLDYGYTF. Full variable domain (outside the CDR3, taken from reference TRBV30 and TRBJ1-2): SQTIHQWPATLVQPVGSPLSLECTVEGTSNPNLYWYRQAAGRGLQLLFYSVGIGQISSEVPQNLSASRPQDRQFILSSKKLLLSDSGFYLCAWSLKGLDYGYTFGSGTRLTVV.

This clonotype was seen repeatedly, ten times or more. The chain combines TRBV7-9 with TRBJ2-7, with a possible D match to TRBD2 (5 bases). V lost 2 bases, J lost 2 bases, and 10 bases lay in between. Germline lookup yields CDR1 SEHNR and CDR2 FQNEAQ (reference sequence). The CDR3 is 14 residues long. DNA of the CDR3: TGTGCCAGCAGCTTACCAAGGGAGCCCTACGAGCAGTACTTC. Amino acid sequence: CASSLPREPYEQYF.

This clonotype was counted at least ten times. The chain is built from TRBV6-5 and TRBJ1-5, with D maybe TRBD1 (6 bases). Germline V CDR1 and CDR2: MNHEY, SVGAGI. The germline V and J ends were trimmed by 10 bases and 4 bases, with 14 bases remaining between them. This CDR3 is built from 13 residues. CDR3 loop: CATITGRNQPQHF. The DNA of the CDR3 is TGTGCCACCATTACAGGGAGGAATCAGCCCCAGCATTTT.

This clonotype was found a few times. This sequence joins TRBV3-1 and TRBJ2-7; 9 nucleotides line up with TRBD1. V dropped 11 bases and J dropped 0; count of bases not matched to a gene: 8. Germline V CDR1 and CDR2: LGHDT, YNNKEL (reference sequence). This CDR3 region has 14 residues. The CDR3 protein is CAAATGGPSYEQYF. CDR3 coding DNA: TGTGCCGCAGCCACAGGGGGCCCCTCCTACGAGCAGTACTTC.

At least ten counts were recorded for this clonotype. The CDR3 spells CASSLAQDQHF. The CDR3 DNA follows: TGTGCCAGCAGTTTAGCACAGGACCAGCATTTT. The genes are TRBV12-3 or TRBV12-4 and TRBJ1-5, with D possibly being TRBD1 (5 bases). The CDR3 contains 11 residues. V shed 0 bases and J shed 12 bases, with 6 bases lying between them.